The 32 T cell receptor beta chains below all came from one sample that was sequenced in a study of technical replicates of blood from a few donors. Profiling relied on immunoSEQ multiplex PCR, and the TCRdb table lists in-frame clones only, not all of them. The sample carries about 83,000 clones, roughly 94% recorded once. The sample comprised T cells isolated from PBMCs. The receptors come from a human donor in good health.

The chain has TRBV15 and TRBJ2-2; the D gene is possibly TRBD1 (5 bases). This CDR3 contains 14 residues. Per germline, CDR1 LNHNV and CDR2 YYDKDF (reference sequence). Trimming took off 1 base at V and 7 bases at J, with 10 bases between the two ends. The CDR3 protein is CATSRGGQGGELFF. In DNA form, the CDR3 reads TGTGCCACCAGCAGAGGGGGTCAGGGCGGGGAGCTGTTTTTT.

The V and J genes are TRBV10-3 and TRBJ2-1; the match to TRBD2 covers 8 bases. Germline assignment: CDR1 ENHRY and CDR2 SYGVKD. CDR3 length equals 14 residues. V gave up 4 bases and J gave up 2 bases; unmatched junction bases: 1. The CDR3 region has the DNA TGTGCCATCAGTGCGGGACTAGCCTACAATGAGCAGTTCTTC. Its translation is CAISAGLAYNEQFF.

This clone is a singleton in its sample. The CDR3 bases are TGTGCCAGCAGTCCGACAGTCTCTGGAAACACCATATATTTT. This translates into CASSPTVSGNTIYF. The chain uses TRBV6-6 and TRBJ1-3; TRBD1 might be the D (5 bases). The V gene's germline CDR1 is MNHNY and CDR2 SVGAGI (reference sequence). Trimming took off 5 bases at V and 0 bases at J, with 8 bases between the two ends. The CDR3 loop spans 14 amino acids.

The CDR3 DNA follows: TGCGCCAGCAGCACCGACAGAGAGAATTCACCCCTCCACTTT. It codes for CASSTDRENSPLHF. V and J are TRBV5-1 and TRBJ1-6; tentative D call: TRBD1 (5 bases). The CDR3 has 14 amino acids. In germline, CDR1 is SGHRS, CDR2 YFSETQ. The V end was cut by 4 bases, the J end by 7 bases, with 12 bases between.

The chain recombines TRBV18 with TRBJ2-1, with 12 bases matching TRBD2. Looked up from germline, CDR1 is KGHSH and CDR2 is LQKENI. V shed 6 bases and J 8 bases; nucleotides not matched to a gene: 11. The CDR3 runs to 16 residues. The CDR3 sequence is CASSASGGAGFHEQFF. As DNA, the CDR3 is TGTGCCAGCTCGGCTAGCGGGGGGGCCGGATTCCATGAGCAGTTCTTC.

This chain joins TRBV11-2 and TRBJ2-7, with TRBD2 as a possible D gene (6 bases). The CDR3 is 14 amino acids. V lost 5 bases, J lost 5 bases, and 16 bases lay in between. Germline lookup yields CDR1 SGHAT and CDR2 FQNNGV. The CDR3 protein is CASSPQRAGNEQYF. The CDR3 nucleotides are TGTGCCAGCAGCCCCCAGCGGGCCGGGAACGAGCAGTACTTC.

The genes are TRBV11-3 and TRBJ2-5, with D possibly being TRBD2 (6 bases). Trimming removed 0 bases at V and 4 bases at J, with 9 bases between. From germline, CDR1 is SGHNT and CDR2 YENEEA. The CDR3 is 14 amino acids. This CDR3 reads CASSLDRGVETQYF. The DNA for the CDR3 is TGTGCCAGCAGCTTAGACCGCGGGGTAGAGACCCAGTACTTC. The full variable domain, its missing parts supplied by reference TRBV11-3 and TRBJ2-5, is EAGVVQSPRYKIIEKKQPVAFWCNPISGHNTLYWYLQNLGQGPELLIRYENEEAVDDSQLPKDRFSAERLKGVDSTLKIQPAELGDSAVYLCASSLDRGVETQYFGPGTRLLVL.

The table lists this clone with a count of one. V is TRBV27 and J is TRBJ2-1, with 14 bases identical to TRBD2. This CDR3 is built from 15 residues. CDR1 and CDR2 (germline): MNHEY, SMNVEV (reference sequence). After removal of 7 bases from V and 6 bases from J, the junction contained 5 bases not matched to a gene. CDR3 bases: TGTGCCAGCACCCGACTAGCGGGAGGGCCCAATGAGCAGTTCTTC. Protein: CASTRLAGGPNEQFF.

DNA for the CDR3: TGTGCCAGTAGTGTCTTGTGGGGGCAGGACGCGAACACCGGGGAGCTGTTTTTT. Its protein is CASSVLWGQDANTGELFF. The V and J genes are TRBV19 and TRBJ2-2; D perhaps matches TRBD1 (6 bases). V shed 5 bases and J shed 0 bases, with 19 bases lying between them. Per the germline V gene, CDR1 is LNHDA and CDR2 is SQIVND (reference sequence). The CDR3 contains 18 residues.

V usage is TRBV9 and J usage is TRBJ2-5, with a possible D match to TRBD1 (7 bases). Germline CDR1 SGDLS, CDR2 YYNGEE. The CDR3 spans 17 residues. V dropped 4 bases and J dropped 1 base, with 20 bases sitting between them. The CDR3: CASSLVGAGGLQETQYF. The DNA of the CDR3 is TGTGCCAGCAGCCTCGTAGGGGCAGGGGGACTCCAAGAGACCCAGTACTTC.

The rearrangement uses TRBV29-1 and TRBJ2-3, with D possibly TRBD2 on 5 matching bases. This CDR3 has 13 residues. CDR1 and CDR2 from the germline V gene are SQVTM and ANQGSEA. Trimming left V 6 bases short and J 4 bases short, with 14 bases between. CDR3 protein: CSVETSVADTQYF. DNA of the CDR3: TGCAGCGTGGAAACTAGTGTCGCAGATACGCAGTATTTT.

The gene calls are TRBV15 and TRBJ1-1; D not resolved. CDR1 LNHNV and CDR2 YYDKDF come from the germline V gene (reference sequence). Trimming took off 1 base at V and 0 bases at J, with 9 bases between the two ends. The CDR3 totals 15 residues. The CDR3 DNA follows: TGTGCCACCAGCAGAGGAGGGTACATGAACACTGAAGCTTTCTTT. As protein: CATSRGGYMNTEAFF.

This chain links TRBV4-1 with TRBJ1-6; the match to TRBD1 covers 7 bases. Trimming removed 3 bases from V and 9 bases from J; junction bases left unmatched: 23. Germline CDR1 reads MGHRA; CDR2 reads YSYEKL. The CDR3 contains 20 residues. The CDR3 here is CASSQSTPTTGHPIASPLHF. The CDR3 coding sequence is TGCGCCAGCAGCCAGAGCACTCCAACGACAGGGCATCCTATCGCTTCACCCCTCCACTTT.

V gene TRBV6-1 combines with J gene TRBJ2-7; no reliable D call. Trimming took off 7 bases at V and 2 bases at J, with 18 bases between the two ends. CDR3 size: 15 residues. The V gene's germline CDR1 is MNHNS and CDR2 SASEGT. The CDR3 coding sequence is TGTGCCAGCACCCCACGATACAGCTTTCCCTACGAGCAGTACTTC. Its protein product is CASTPRYSFPYEQYF.

This chain joins TRBV4-2 and TRBJ2-1, with TRBD2 matching over 14 bases. This CDR3 contains 16 residues. The germline V gene encodes CDR1 LGHNA and CDR2 YNFKEQ. J was trimmed by 7 bases and V by 1 base; bases with no gene match: 3. The CDR3 here is CASSQGLAGGQNEQFF. The CDR3 DNA follows: TGTGCCAGCAGCCAAGGACTAGCGGGGGGGCAAAATGAGCAGTTCTTC.

The V and J genes are TRBV30 and TRBJ1-3, with TRBD1 as a possible D gene (6 bases). Trimming cost V 0 bases and J 5 bases, with 14 bases left between them. Germline CDR1 and CDR2: GTSNPN and SVGIG (reference sequence). This CDR3 comprises 15 residues. The CDR3 loop reads CAWSVLQGARNTIYF. DNA for the CDR3: TGTGCCTGGAGTGTACTACAGGGAGCGAGAAACACCATATATTTT.

The sample holds a few counts of this clone. This chain connects TRBV30 to TRBJ1-5, with D perhaps matching TRBD1 (5 bases). Trimming shortened V by 1 base and J by 0 bases, and 7 bases separated the two germline ends. CDR3 length equals 14 residues. The germline CDR1 and CDR2 sequences are GTSNPN and SVGIG (reference sequence). The CDR3 DNA sequence: TGTGCCTGGAGTGAGGGGAATAGCAATCAGCCCCAGCATTTT. Translated, it gives CAWSEGNSNQPQHF.

This sequence joins TRBV28 and TRBJ2-3, with 7 bases aligning to TRBD2. V shed 5 bases, J shed 6 bases, and the junction held 17 bases outside the gene matches. The germline CDR1 and CDR2 sequences are MDHEN and SYDVKM. There are 17 residues in the CDR3. CDR3 amino acids: CASSRYLALGGLDTQYF. The CDR3 nucleotides read TGTGCCAGCAGTCGTTATCTAGCGTTGGGAGGGCTGGATACGCAGTATTTT. The entire variable domain, with the rest obtained from reference TRBV28 and TRBJ2-3, is as follows: DVKVTQSSRYLVKRTGEKVFLECVQDMDHENMFWYRQDPGLGLRLIYFSYDVKMKEKGDIPEGYSVSREKKERFSLILESASTNQTSMYLCASSRYLALGGLDTQYFGPGTRLTVL.

The V gene is TRBV2, the J gene TRBJ1-2; TRBD1 might be the D (6 bases). Trimming cost V 3 bases and J 3 bases, with 11 bases left between them. Germline lookup yields CDR1 SNHLY and CDR2 FYNNEI. The CDR3 length is 14 residues. The CDR3 DNA reads TGTGCCAGCAGTGACCAGGGGAGCCACTATGGCTACACCTTC. It codes for CASSDQGSHYGYTF.

This rearrangement joins TRBV5-1 to TRBJ1-1, with no clear D. Germline values: CDR1 SGHRS, CDR2 YFSETQ. Trimming took 0 bases from V and 4 from J, leaving 7 bases between them. This CDR3 region has 13 residues. CDR3 in DNA: TGCGCCAGCAGCTTGGGGTCAGGCACTGAAGCTTTCTTT. Protein sequence: CASSLGSGTEAFF.

The chain recombines TRBV6-5 with TRBJ1-5; 8 bases are shared with TRBD1. The CDR3 length is 15 residues. Germline lookup yields CDR1 MNHEY and CDR2 SVGAGI. With 5 bases clipped from V and 3 bases from J, the junction kept 6 bases outside the gene matches. CDR3 protein: CASSTGTGTNQPQHF. For the CDR3, the DNA is TGTGCCAGCAGTACCGGGACAGGTACCAATCAGCCCCAGCATTTT.

The genes are TRBV9 and TRBJ2-7; 11 bases fit TRBD2. V trimming: 3 bases; J trimming: 3 bases; junction bases outside the gene matches: 2. Germline V gives CDR1 SGDLS, CDR2 YYNGEE. CDR3 length: 14 residues. CDR3 in DNA: TGTGCCAGCAGCGGGGGACTAGCGGACTACGAGCAGTACTTC. It codes for CASSGGLADYEQYF.

This clone was seen just once. The chain recombines TRBV11-2 with TRBJ2-7; 11 nucleotides agree with TRBD2. The CDR3 is 16 amino acids. In germline, CDR1 is SGHAT, CDR2 FQNNGV. With 5 bases clipped from V and 2 bases from J, the junction kept 8 bases outside the gene matches. This CDR3 reads CASSLTGTSGTYEQYF. CDR3 bases: TGTGCCAGCAGCCTGACCGGGACTAGCGGCACCTACGAGCAGTACTTC.

V and J are TRBV5-1 and TRBJ2-3; D unclear. Deletions cut 0 bases from V and 3 bases from J, with 8 bases between. The germline V gene has CDR1 SGHRS and CDR2 YFSETQ. The CDR3 covers 14 residues. CDR3 residues: CASSLGSLTDTQYF. In nucleotides, the CDR3 is TGCGCCAGCAGCTTGGGGAGTTTGACAGATACGCAGTATTTT. Full variable domain (outside the CDR3, taken from reference TRBV5-1 and TRBJ2-3): KAGVTQTPRYLIKTRGQQVTLSCSPISGHRSVSWYQQTPGQGLQFLFEYFSETQRNKGNFPGRFSGRQFSNSRSEMNVSTLELGDSALYLCASSLGSLTDTQYFGPGTRLTVL.

The chain is built from TRBV19 and TRBJ2-5; 13 bases map to TRBD2. CDR1 LNHDA and CDR2 SQIVND come from the germline V gene (reference sequence). The CDR3 covers 17 residues. The J segment lost 1 base and the V segment lost 5 bases, leaving 7 bases of the junction unmatched. The CDR3 DNA sequence: TGTGCCAGTAGTTACCTGGGACTAGCGGGAACCCAAGAGACCCAGTACTTC. Its translation: CASSYLGLAGTQETQYF.

This rearrangement joins TRBV4-1 to TRBJ2-3, with TRBD2 as a possible D gene (6 bases). The CDR3 runs 16 residues. Germline V CDR1 and CDR2: MGHRA, YSYEKL. Trimming removed 4 bases at V and 4 bases at J, with 18 bases between. The DNA of the CDR3 is TGCGCCAGCAGCCCTCTGGGGTGGCTAGCGCCAGATACGCAGTATTTT. Its protein is CASSPLGWLAPDTQYF.

The CDR3 region has the DNA TGTGCCATCGGGACAGCCAGCGGTGGCTACACCTTC. Its translation: CAIGTASGGYTF. The J gene is TRBJ1-2, the V gene TRBV10-3, with 7 bases identical to TRBD1. In germline, CDR1 is ENHRY, CDR2 SYGVKD. Unmatched junction bases numbered 7, after V lost 8 bases and J lost 7 bases. This CDR3 region has 12 residues.

The chain combines TRBV6-5 with TRBJ2-7; 10 bases align to TRBD2. The V gene's germline CDR1 is MNHEY and CDR2 SVGAGI. Trimming took 6 bases from V and 3 from J; bases not matched to a gene: 2. The CDR3 totals 13 residues. CDR3 DNA: TGTGCCAGCAGCCCTAGCGGGGGCTACGAGCAGTACTTC. This encodes CASSPSGGYEQYF.

J is TRBJ1-5 and V is TRBV6-5; TRBD1 agrees at 11 bases. The germline CDR1 and CDR2 sequences are MNHEY and SVGAGI. Losses at the gene ends were 5 bases for V and 2 bases for J; bases not matched to a gene: 2. This CDR3 has 15 amino acids. The CDR3: CASSGQGAGNQPQHF. The DNA of the CDR3 is TGTGCCAGCAGTGGACAGGGGGCAGGCAATCAGCCCCAGCATTTT.

This clone is a singleton in its sample. The chain is built from TRBV29-1 and TRBJ2-1; D may be TRBD1 (5 bases). Germline loops: CDR1 SQVTM, CDR2 ANQGSEA. V lost 6 bases and J 5 bases, leaving 17 bases between the germline ends. This CDR3 contains 14 residues. The CDR3 loop reads CSVILGDRNNEQFF. The DNA of the CDR3 is TGCAGCGTGATCCTAGGGGATAGAAACAATGAGCAGTTCTTC.

The rearrangement joins TRBV18 to TRBJ2-7, with a weak D call TRBD1 (6 bases). The ends were cut back, 0 bases at V and 5 bases at J, with 14 bases in the middle. CDR3 size: 15 residues. Looked up from germline, CDR1 is KGHSH and CDR2 is LQKENI. This chain's CDR3 is CASSPPSRGADEQYF. CDR3 coding DNA: TGTGCCAGCTCACCACCTTCCAGGGGAGCAGACGAGCAGTACTTC.

As DNA, the CDR3 is TGCGCCAGCAGCTTGGGATTCGGACAGTCGAACACCGGGGAGCTGTTTTTT. This translates into CASSLGFGQSNTGELFF. This sequence joins TRBV5-1 and TRBJ2-2; D is possibly TRBD1 (6 bases). Germline V gene lookup returns CDR1 SGHRS and CDR2 YFSETQ. This CDR3 region has 17 residues. Trimming pared 0 bases from V and 0 bases from J, leaving 12 bases between.